The 8 T cell receptor beta chains listed next were all sequenced from one sample in a study of neoadjuvant anti-PD-1 for oral cavity cancer. Profiled with immunoSEQ multiplex PCR; TCRdb holds only in-frame clones, not every one. The table records about 39,000 clones, 65% to 85% of them present only once. Time point given: after neoadjuvant nivolumab, at surgical resection. The material was PBMCs, obtained after nivolumab (anti-PD-1) treatment. The receptors originated from a person aged 35 to 85 with oral cavity squamous cell carcinoma.

The V and J genes are TRBV30 and TRBJ1-6; tentatively, D is TRBD1 (5 bases). The CDR3 spans 14 residues. In germline, CDR1 is GTSNPN, CDR2 SVGIG (reference sequence). V was cut by 3 bases and J by 7 bases, with 13 bases left in between. CDR3 sequence (DNA): TGTGCCTGGAGCGGGGCAGGGCAAAATTCACCCCTCCACTTT. Its translation: CAWSGAGQNSPLHF.

This chain links TRBV2 with TRBJ2-7, with D perhaps matching TRBD1 or TRBD2 (6 bases each). The CDR3 consists of 14 residues. The V end was cut by 2 bases, the J end by 0 bases, with 8 bases between. Germline assignment: CDR1 SNHLY and CDR2 FYNNEI. The CDR3 DNA reads as TGTGCCAGCAGTGAACGGGGGCCCTCCTACGAGCAGTACTTC. Protein: CASSERGPSYEQYF.

The chain links TRBV28 to TRBJ1-1; D is possibly TRBD1 (6 bases). V shed 2 bases and J shed 6 bases, with 13 bases lying between them. The germline gives CDR1 MDHEN, CDR2 SYDVKM. The length of the CDR3 is 14 residues. The CDR3 DNA reads as TGTGCCAGCAGTTTAGGGCTGGGGGCCGCTGAAGCTTTCTTT. Translation gives CASSLGLGAAEAFF.

Note on this clone: At one boundary the junction diverges from the germline segment, which might be a read error. The chain has TRBV11-2 and TRBJ2-7; weak D call: TRBD1 (6 bases). CDR3 length: 12 residues. The germline V gene has CDR1 SGHAT and CDR2 FQNNGV. CDR3 DNA: TGTGCCAGCAGCTTAGTAACAGGGTATGTTCACTTC. Residues: CASSLVTGYVHF.

V is TRBV5-1 and J is TRBJ2-7; D is perhaps TRBD1 (5 bases). CDR3 length equals 13 residues. Germline V gene lookup returns CDR1 SGHRS and CDR2 YFSETQ. V was cut by 4 bases and J by 6 bases, with 14 bases left in between. The CDR3 bases are TGCGCCAGCAGCGAGACAGAAGGCGGCGAGCAGTACTTC. Its translation is CASSETEGGEQYF.

V is TRBV7-6 and J is TRBJ2-1; TRBD2 matches 7 bases. Germline V lookup: CDR1 SGHVS, CDR2 FNYEAQ. The ends lost 3 bases at V and 7 bases at J; junction bases unmatched: 15. This CDR3 is built from 17 residues. CDR3 coding DNA: TGTGCCAGCAGCTTGTTGGGAGGGGCACCCTCCTGGAATGAGCAGTTCTTC. Translated: CASSLLGGAPSWNEQFF.

V and J are TRBV5-1 and TRBJ2-5; 8 nucleotides match TRBD1. This CDR3 spans 14 amino acids. The trim removed 5 bases at V and 2 bases at J, leaving 5 bases unmatched. Germline CDR1 reads SGHRS; CDR2 reads YFSETQ. The CDR3 nucleotides are TGCGCCAGCAGACCTACAGGGGGTCAAGAGACCCAGTACTTC. Translation gives CASRPTGGQETQYF.

The table lists this clone with a count of one. This sequence joins TRBV5-6 and TRBJ1-1; 8 nucleotides match TRBD1. CDR1 is SGHDT and CDR2 is YYEEEE in the germline V gene. Losses at the gene ends were 4 bases for V and 6 bases for J; bases not matched to a gene: 5. CDR3 length equals 13 residues. CDR3 amino acids: CASSPRQGSEAFF. The CDR3 DNA is TGTGCCAGCAGCCCCAGACAGGGGTCTGAAGCTTTCTTT. The whole variable domain, remainder taken from reference TRBV5-6 and TRBJ1-1, is DAGVTQSPTHLIKTRGQQVTLRCSPKSGHDTVSWYQQALGQGPQFIFQYYEEEERQRGNFPDRFSGHQFPNYSSELNVNALLLGDSALYLCASSPRQGSEAFFGQGTRLTVV.